This TCR beta chain appears in the sequencing data of a study of OX40 agonist ivuxolimab in advanced cancers. Regarding the study in general: Ivuxolimab was an agonistic, fully human IgG2 monoclonal antibody directed against OX40 (CD134), a costimulatory receptor. Peripheral TCRbeta sequencing aimed to test whether ivuxolimab altered TCR sequence diversity and caused clonal T-cell expansion. Intravenous ivuxolimab was administered to patients every 2 weeks at six dose levels: 0.01, 0.1, 0.3, 1.5, 3 and 10 mg/kg. Three dose-escalation patients achieved partial responses, one with hepatocellular carcinoma and two with cutaneous melanoma. Prior anti-PD-1, anti-PD-L1 or anti-CTLA-4 therapy was permitted, and 30% to 50% of dose-escalation patients had received checkpoint inhibitors. The monotherapy dose-escalation portion (N ≈ 50 patients) of the phase I ivuxolimab trial is reported in the paper. A male proportion of around 83% and a mean age of approximately 61 years, ranging from about 23 to 79, were recorded for the dose-escalation cohort. Of the roughly 52 dose-escalation patients, hepatocellular carcinoma was present in about 19, melanoma in some 15, renal cell carcinoma in 9 and head and neck cancer in 9.

The trial excluded patients who had a history of autoimmune disease or who were on systemic immunosuppression. In every dose cohort, peripheral blood was drawn for TCR sequencing at baseline, cycle 4 day 1, and cycle 7 day 1. Samples were obtained from an open-label, multicenter, first-in-human phase I dose-escalation trial of ivuxolimab. Adults with locally advanced or metastatic melanoma, renal cell, hepatocellular, or head and neck squamous cell carcinoma were enrolled in the trial. Before TCR sequencing, CD4+ T cells and CD8+ T cells from peripheral blood were sorted into separate populations. Broad study findings and their caveats: In the 0.1-3.0 mg/kg groups, partial responders had among the lowest normalized peripheral clonal expansion, particularly in CD8+ T cells. After ivuxolimab, expanded clones were on average more numerous among CD8+ T cells than among CD4+ T cells. Low levels of normalized T-cell clonal expansion were also shown by some nonresponding patients. Antigen specificity was not determined for the clonally expanded peripheral T cells. At doses of 0.1 to 3.0 mg/kg, clonal expansion of both CD4+ and CD8+ blood T cells was observed from baseline to week 6.

Genomic DNA was extracted from sorted cells for sequencing of the TCRbeta CDR3 region. The immunoSEQ Assay was used to sequence the TCRbeta CDR3 regions. Here the immuneACCESS table is served through TCRdb, limited to in-frame sequences with V and J called. Missing clones are a known gap in these copies; in checked studies unresolved V genes cover under half, and the rest lacks a known reason. The sample table contains roughly 89,000 clones; only one count was recorded for approximately 90% of them. About 7% of the sample rests with the top ten. To note about this clone: Its antigen remains unidentified. No base-level quality is on record; no much larger clone is a single base apart.

The CDR1 and CDR2 encoded by the germline V gene (reference sequence) are MNHEY and SMNVEV. Relative to germline, V is 6 bases shorter and J is 1 base shorter, with 17 bases between their ends. From its cysteine to its phenylalanine, the CDR3 spans 16 amino acids. The only DNA kept is the CDR3, 48 bases in frame from the first base. The TCR was taken from an adult with an advanced solid tumor such as melanoma, head and neck, liver or kidney cancer. Recombination linked TRBV27 to TRBJ2-3; the D gene is not confidently resolved. Sample: CD4+ or CD8+ T cells sorted from blood, taken in a trial of the OX40 agonist ivuxolimab. Here the CDR3 is given as CASSLIRSRGTDTQYF. The nucleotide sequence reads as follows: TGTGCCAGCAGCCTCATACGGTCCAGAGGCACAGATACGCAGTATTTT.